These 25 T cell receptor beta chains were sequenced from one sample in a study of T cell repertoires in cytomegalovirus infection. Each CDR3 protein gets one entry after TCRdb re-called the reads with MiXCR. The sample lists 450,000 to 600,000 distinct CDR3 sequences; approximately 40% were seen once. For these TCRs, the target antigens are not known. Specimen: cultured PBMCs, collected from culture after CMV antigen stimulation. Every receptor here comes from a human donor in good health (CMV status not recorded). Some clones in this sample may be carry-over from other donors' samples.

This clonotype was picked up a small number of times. CDR3 in amino acids: CASSLWASQERQYF. DNA for the CDR3: TGTGCCAGCAGTTTATGGGCGAGCCAGGAGCGGCAGTACTTC. This chain links TRBV12-3 or TRBV12-4 with TRBJ2-7, with D unresolved. V dropped 2 bases and J dropped 9 bases, with 17 bases sitting between them. This CDR3 is 14 amino acids long.

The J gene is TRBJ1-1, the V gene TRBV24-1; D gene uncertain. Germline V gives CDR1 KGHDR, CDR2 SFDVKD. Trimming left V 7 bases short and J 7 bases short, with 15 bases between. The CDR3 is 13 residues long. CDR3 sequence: CATRALFGREAFF. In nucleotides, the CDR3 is TGTGCCACCAGGGCCCTGTTTGGCCGTGAAGCTTTCTTT.

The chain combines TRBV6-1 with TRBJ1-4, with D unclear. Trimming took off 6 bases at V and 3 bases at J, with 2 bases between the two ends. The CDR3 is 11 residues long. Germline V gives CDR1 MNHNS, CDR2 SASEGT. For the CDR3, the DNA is TGTGCCAGCAGGTCTAATGAAAAACTGTTTTTT. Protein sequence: CASRSNEKLFF.

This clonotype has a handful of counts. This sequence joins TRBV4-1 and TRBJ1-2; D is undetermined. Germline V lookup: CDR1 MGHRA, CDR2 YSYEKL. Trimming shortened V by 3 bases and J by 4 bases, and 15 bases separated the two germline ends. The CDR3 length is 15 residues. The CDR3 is CASSQVSDGPYGYTF. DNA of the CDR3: TGCGCCAGCAGCCAGGTCAGCGACGGTCCCTATGGCTACACCTTC.

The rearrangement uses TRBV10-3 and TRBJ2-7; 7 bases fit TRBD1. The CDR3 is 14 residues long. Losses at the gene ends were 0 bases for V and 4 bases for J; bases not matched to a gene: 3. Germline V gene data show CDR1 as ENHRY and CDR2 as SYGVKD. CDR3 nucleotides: TGTGCCATCAGTGAGTCTGGCAGGGGGTACGAGCAGTACTTC. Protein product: CAISESGRGYEQYF.

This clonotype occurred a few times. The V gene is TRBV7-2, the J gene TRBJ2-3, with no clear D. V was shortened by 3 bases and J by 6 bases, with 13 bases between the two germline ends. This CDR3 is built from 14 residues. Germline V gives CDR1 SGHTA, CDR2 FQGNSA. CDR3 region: CASSFRTHRDTQYF. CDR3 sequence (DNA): TGTGCCAGCAGCTTCCGGACCCACCGGGATACGCAGTATTTT. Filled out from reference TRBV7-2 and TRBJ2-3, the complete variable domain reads GAGVSQSPSNKVTEKGKDVELRCDPISGHTALYWYRQSLGQGLEFLIYFQGNSAPDKSGLPSDRFSAERTGGSVSTLTIQRTQQEDSAVYLCASSFRTHRDTQYFGPGTRLTVL.

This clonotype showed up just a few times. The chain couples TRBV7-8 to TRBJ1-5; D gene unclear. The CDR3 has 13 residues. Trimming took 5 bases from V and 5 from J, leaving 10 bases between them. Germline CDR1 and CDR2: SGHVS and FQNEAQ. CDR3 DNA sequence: TGTGCCAGCAGCCAAAGGAGGGATCAGCCCCAGCATTTT. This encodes CASSQRRDQPQHF.

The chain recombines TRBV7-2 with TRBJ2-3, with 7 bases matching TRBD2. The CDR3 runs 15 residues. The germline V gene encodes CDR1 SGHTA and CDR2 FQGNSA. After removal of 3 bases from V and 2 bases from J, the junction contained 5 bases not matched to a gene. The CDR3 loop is CASSFVGGYTDTQYF. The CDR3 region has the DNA TGTGCCAGCAGCTTTGTCGGGGGGTACACAGATACGCAGTATTTT. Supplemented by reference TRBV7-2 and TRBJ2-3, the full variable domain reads GAGVSQSPSNKVTEKGKDVELRCDPISGHTALYWYRQSLGQGLEFLIYFQGNSAPDKSGLPSDRFSAERTGGSVSTLTIQRTQQEDSAVYLCASSFVGGYTDTQYFGPGTRLTVL.

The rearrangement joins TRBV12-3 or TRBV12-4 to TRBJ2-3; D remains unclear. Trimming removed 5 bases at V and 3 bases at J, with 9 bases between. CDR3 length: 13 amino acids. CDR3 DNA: TGTGCCAGCAGTACACTCGGGACAGATACGCAGTATTTT. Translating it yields CASSTLGTDTQYF.

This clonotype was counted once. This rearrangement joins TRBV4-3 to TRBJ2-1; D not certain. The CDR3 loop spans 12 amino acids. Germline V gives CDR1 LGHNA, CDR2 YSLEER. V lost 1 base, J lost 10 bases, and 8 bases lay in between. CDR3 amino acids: CASSQGDWEQFF. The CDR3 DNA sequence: TGCGCCAGCAGCCAAGGGGATTGGGAGCAGTTCTTC.

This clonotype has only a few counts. The CDR3 loop is CSAMGWIRDFTQHSYNEQFF. The CDR3 coding sequence is TGCAGTGCTATGGGGTGGATTAGGGACTTCACCCAGCATTCCTACAATGAGCAGTTCTTC. The chain is built from TRBV20-1 and TRBJ2-1, with D possibly TRBD2 on 6 matching bases. Germline V gene sequence: CDR1 DFQATT, CDR2 SNEGSKA (reference sequence). The CDR3 has 20 amino acids. Trimming removed 4 bases from V and 1 base from J, with 29 bases in between.

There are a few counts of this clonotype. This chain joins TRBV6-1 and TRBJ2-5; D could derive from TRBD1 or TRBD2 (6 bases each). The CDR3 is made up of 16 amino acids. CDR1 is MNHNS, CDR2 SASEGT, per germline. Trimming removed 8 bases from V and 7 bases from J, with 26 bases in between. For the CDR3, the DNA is TGTGCCAGCCGCATATCCAGCGTACTAGCAGGGGCGACCCAGTACTTC. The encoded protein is CASRISSVLAGATQYF.

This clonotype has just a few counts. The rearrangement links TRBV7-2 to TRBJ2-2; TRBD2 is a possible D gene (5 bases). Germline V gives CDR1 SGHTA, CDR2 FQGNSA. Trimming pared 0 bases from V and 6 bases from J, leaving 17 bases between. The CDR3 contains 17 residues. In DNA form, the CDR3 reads TGTGCCAGCAGCTTAGCGGCCCTCCGGTACGGGGCCGGGGAGCTGTTTTTT. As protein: CASSLAALRYGAGELFF.

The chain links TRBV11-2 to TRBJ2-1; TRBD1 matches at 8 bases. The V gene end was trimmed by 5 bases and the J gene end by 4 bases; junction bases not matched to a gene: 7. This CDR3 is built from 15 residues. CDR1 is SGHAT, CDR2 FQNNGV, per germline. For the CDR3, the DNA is TGTGCCAGCAGCCCCGACAGGGGCTGGTACAATGAGCAGTTCTTC. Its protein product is CASSPDRGWYNEQFF.

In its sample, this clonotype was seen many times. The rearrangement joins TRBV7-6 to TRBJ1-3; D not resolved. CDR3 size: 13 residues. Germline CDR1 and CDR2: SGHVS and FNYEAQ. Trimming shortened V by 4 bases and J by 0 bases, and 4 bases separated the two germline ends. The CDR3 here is CASSSSSGNTIYF. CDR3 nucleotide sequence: TGTGCCAGCAGCTCCTCCTCTGGAAACACCATATATTTT. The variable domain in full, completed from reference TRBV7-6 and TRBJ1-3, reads GAGVSQSPRYKVTKRGQDVALRCDPISGHVSLYWYRQALGQGPEFLTYFNYEAQQDKSGLPNDRFSAERPEGSISTLTIQRTEQRDSAMYRCASSSSSGNTIYFGEGSWLTVV.

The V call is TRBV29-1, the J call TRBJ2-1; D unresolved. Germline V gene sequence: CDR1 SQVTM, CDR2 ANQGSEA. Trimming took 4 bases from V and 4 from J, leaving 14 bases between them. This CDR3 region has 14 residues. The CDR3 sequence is CSVARLGRYNEQFF. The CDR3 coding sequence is TGCAGCGTTGCCCGCTTAGGTCGGTACAATGAGCAGTTCTTC.

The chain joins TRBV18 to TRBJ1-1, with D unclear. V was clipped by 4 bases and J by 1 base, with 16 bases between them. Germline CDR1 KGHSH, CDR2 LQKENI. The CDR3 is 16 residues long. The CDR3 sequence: CASSLRGVAGNTEAFF. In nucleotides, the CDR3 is TGTGCCAGCTCACTACGTGGGGTGGCGGGGAACACTGAAGCTTTCTTT.

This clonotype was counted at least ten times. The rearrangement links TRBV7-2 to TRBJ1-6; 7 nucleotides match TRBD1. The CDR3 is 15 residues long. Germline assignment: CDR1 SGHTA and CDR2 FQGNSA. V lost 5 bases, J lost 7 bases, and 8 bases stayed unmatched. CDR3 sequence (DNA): TGTGCCAGCAGCCTTTACAGGGGTTCGAATTCACCCCTCCACTTT. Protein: CASSLYRGSNSPLHF.

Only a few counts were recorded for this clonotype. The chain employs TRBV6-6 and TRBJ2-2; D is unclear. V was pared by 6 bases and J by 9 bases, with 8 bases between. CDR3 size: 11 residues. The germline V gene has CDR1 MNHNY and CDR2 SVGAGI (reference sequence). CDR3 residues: CASSFQRELFF. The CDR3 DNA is TGTGCCAGCAGCTTTCAGAGGGAGCTGTTTTTT.

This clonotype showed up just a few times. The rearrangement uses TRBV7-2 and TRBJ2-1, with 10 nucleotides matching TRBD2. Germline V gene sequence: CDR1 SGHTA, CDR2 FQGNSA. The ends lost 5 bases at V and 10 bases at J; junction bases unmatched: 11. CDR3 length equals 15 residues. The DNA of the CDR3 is TGTGCCAGCAGCCCCCCCAACAGCGGGAGGGGCGAGCAGTTCTTC. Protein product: CASSPPNSGRGEQFF.

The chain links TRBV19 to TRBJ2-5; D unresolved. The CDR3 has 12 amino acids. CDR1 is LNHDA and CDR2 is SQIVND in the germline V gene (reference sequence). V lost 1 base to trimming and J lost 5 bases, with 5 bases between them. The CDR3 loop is CASSIGSETQYF. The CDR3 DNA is TGTGCCAGTAGTATAGGATCGGAGACCCAGTACTTC.

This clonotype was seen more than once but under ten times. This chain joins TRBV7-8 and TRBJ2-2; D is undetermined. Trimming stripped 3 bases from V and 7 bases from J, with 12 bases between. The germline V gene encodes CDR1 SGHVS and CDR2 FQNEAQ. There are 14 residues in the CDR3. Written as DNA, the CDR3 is TGTGCCAGCAGCTTCGGCAGGTCCTTCGGGGAGCTGTTTTTT. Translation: CASSFGRSFGELFF. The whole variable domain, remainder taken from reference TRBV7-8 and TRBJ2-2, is GAGVSQSPRYKVAKRGQDVALRCDPISGHVSLFWYQQALGQGPEFLTYFQNEAQLDKSGLPSDRFFAERPEGSVSTLKIQRTQQEDSAVYLCASSFGRSFGELFFGEGSRLTVL.

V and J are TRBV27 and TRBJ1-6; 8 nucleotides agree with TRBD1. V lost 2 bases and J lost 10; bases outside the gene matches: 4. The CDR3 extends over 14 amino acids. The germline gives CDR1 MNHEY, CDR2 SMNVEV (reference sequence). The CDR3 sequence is CASSLTGGQSPLHF. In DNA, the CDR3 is TGTGCCAGCAGTTTAACAGGGGGACAATCACCCCTCCACTTT.

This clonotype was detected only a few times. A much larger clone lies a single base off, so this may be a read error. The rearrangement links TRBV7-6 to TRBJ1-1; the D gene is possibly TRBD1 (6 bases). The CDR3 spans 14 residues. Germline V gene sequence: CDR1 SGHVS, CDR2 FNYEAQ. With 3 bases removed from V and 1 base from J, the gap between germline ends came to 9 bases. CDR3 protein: CASSLDSANTEAFF. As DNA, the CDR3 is TGTGCCAGCAGCTTGGACAGTGCGAACACTGAAGCTTTCTTT.

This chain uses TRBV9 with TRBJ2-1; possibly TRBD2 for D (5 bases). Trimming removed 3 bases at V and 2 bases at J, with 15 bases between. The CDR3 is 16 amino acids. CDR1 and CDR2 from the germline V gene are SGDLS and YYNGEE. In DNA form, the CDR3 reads TGTGCCAGCAGCGGCCCTATCACCGGGACCTACAATGAGCAGTTCTTC. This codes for CASSGPITGTYNEQFF.